Reported below is one T cell receptor beta chain. This specimen comes from a study of OX40 agonist ivuxolimab in advanced cancers. Some clones are missing from TCRdb's copy, which holds only in-frame ones; the method was immunoSEQ multiplex PCR. The sample comprises thousands of clones, over 60% of which are singletons, and around 56% rests with the top ten. Germline V gene sequence: CDR1 SEHNR, CDR2 FQNEAQ (reference sequence). This CDR3 comprises 16 residues. The V and J ends lost 5 bases and 0 bases, in that order; junction bases with no gene match: 7. The chain uses TRBV7-9 and TRBJ2-1, with TRBD2 matching over 7 bases. Material: CD4+ or CD8+ T cells sorted from blood, obtained in a trial of the OX40 agonist ivuxolimab. The receptor comes from an adult with an advanced solid tumor such as melanoma, head and neck, liver or kidney cancer. The CDR3 DNA follows: TGTGCCAGCAGCCCTCGGGCGGGAGTCTCCTACAATGAGCAGTTCTTC. Protein sequence: CASSPRAGVSYNEQFF. Complete variable domain (other parts from reference TRBV7-9 and TRBJ2-1): DTGVSQNPRHKITKRGQNVTFRCDPISEHNRLYWYRQTLGQGPEFLTYFQNEAQLEKSRLLSDRFSAERPKGSFSTLEIQRTEQGDSAMYLCASSPRAGVSYNEQFFGPGTRLTVL.